This T cell receptor beta chain was profiled in a study of OX40 agonist ivuxolimab in advanced cancers. Germline CDR1 and CDR2: SGHRS and YFSETQ. The V end was cut by 0 bases, the J end by 4 bases, with 13 bases between. This CDR3 region has 15 residues. TCRdb keeps only in-frame clones here, not all; method: immunoSEQ multiplex PCR. This table holds fewer than 200,000 clones, 90% to 95% found once. The sample here was CD4+ or CD8+ T cells sorted from blood, taken in a trial of the OX40 agonist ivuxolimab. This TCR was sampled from an adult with an advanced solid tumor such as melanoma, head and neck, liver or kidney cancer. The chain carries TRBV5-1 and TRBJ1-2, with D hard to call. Written as DNA, the CDR3 is TGCGCCAGCAGCTTGGAAGGCGGCCCACTCTATGGCTACACCTTC. This gives the protein CASSLEGGPLYGYTF.